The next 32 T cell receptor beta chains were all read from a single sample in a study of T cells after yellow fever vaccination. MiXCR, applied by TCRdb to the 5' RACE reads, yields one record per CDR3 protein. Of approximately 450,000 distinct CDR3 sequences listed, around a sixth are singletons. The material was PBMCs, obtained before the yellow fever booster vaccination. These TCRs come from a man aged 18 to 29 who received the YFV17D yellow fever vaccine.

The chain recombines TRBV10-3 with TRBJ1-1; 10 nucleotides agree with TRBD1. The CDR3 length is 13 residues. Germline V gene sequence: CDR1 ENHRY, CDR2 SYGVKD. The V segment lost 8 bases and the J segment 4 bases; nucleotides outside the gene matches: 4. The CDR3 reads CAILGTGATEAFF. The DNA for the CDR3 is TGTGCCATCCTCGGGACAGGGGCCACTGAAGCTTTCTTT.

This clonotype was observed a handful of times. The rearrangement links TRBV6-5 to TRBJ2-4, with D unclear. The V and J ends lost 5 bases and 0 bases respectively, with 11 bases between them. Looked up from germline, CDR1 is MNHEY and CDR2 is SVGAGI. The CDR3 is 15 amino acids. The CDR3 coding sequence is TGTGCCAGCAGTCTCTCCCCGGTAGCCAAAAACATTCAGTACTTC. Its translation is CASSLSPVAKNIQYF.

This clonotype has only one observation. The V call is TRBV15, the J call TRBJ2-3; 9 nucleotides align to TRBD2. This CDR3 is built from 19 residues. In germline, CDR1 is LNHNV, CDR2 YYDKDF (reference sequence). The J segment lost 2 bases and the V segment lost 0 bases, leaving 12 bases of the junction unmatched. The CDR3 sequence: CATSRDYGGGEGFTDTQYF. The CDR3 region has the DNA TGTGCCACCAGCAGAGATTACGGCGGGGGGGAAGGGTTCACAGATACGCAGTATTTT.

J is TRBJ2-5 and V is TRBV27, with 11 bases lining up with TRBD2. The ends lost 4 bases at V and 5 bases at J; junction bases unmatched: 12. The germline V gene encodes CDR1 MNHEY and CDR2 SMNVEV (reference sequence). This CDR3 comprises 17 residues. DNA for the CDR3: TGTGCCAGCAGTTCGGTCTTAGCGGGGGGGCCCGGGGAGACCCAGTACTTC. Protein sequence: CASSSVLAGGPGETQYF.

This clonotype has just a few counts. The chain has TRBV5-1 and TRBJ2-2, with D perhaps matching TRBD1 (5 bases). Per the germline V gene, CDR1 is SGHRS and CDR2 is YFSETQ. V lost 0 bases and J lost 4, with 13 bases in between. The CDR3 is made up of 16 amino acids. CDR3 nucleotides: TGCGCCAGCAGCTTGGATCAGGGCGCGGCCACCGGGGAGCTGTTTTTT. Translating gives CASSLDQGAATGELFF.

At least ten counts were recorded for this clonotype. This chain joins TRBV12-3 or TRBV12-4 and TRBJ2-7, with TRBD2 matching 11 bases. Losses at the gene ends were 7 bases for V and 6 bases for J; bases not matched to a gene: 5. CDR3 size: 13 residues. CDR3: CASKLAGAPEQYF. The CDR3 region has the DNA TGTGCCAGCAAACTAGCGGGGGCCCCCGAGCAGTACTTC.

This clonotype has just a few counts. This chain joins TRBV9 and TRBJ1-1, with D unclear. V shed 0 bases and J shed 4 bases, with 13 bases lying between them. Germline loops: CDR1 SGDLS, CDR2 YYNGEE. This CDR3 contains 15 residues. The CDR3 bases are TGTGCCAGCAGCGTAGGTGGTGCGGGAGGCACTGAAGCTTTCTTT. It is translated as CASSVGGAGGTEAFF.

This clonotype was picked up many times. The CDR3 here is CASKEAGDANYGYTF. The DNA for the CDR3 is TGTGCCAGCAAGGAGGCAGGGGACGCTAACTATGGCTACACCTTC. The chain has TRBV6-6 and TRBJ1-2; D is possibly TRBD1 (6 bases). Trimming pared 7 bases from V and 0 bases from J, leaving 15 bases between. From germline, CDR1 is MNHNY and CDR2 SVGAGI (reference sequence). The length of the CDR3 is 15 residues.

The CDR3 loop reads CASSSPKGTETQYF. The CDR3 DNA reads as TGTGCCAGCAGCTCGCCTAAGGGGACAGAGACCCAGTACTTC. The chain combines TRBV7-9 with TRBJ2-5, with D tentatively TRBD1 or TRBD2 (5 bases each). Germline V gene data show CDR1 as SEHNR and CDR2 as FQNEAQ (reference sequence). The CDR3 has 14 amino acids. V was cut by 4 bases and J by 4 bases, with 13 bases left in between.

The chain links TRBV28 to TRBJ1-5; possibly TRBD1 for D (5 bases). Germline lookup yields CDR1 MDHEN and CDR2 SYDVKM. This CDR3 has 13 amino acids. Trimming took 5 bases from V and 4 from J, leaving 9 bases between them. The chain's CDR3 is CASSRGENQPQHF. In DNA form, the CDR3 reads TGTGCCAGCAGTCGGGGGGAGAATCAGCCCCAGCATTTT.

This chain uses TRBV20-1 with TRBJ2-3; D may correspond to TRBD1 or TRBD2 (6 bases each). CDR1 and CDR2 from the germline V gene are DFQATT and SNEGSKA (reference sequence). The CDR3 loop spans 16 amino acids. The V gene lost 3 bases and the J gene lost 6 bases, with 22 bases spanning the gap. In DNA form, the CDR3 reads TGCAGTGCTAGGTCCGTAGGGGGGCCTTTCTCGGATACGCAGTATTTT. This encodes CSARSVGGPFSDTQYF.

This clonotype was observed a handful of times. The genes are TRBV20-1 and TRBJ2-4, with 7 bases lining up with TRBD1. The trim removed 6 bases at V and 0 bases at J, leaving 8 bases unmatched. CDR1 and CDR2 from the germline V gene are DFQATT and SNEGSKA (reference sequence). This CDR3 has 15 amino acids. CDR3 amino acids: CSAETSGGAKNIQYF. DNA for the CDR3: TGCAGTGCGGAAACTTCAGGGGGAGCCAAAAACATTCAGTACTTC.

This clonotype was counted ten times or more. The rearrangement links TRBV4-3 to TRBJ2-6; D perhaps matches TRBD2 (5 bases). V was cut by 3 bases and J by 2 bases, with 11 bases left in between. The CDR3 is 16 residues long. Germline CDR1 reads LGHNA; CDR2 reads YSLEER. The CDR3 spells CASSQVSGTGANVLTF. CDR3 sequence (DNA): TGCGCCAGCAGCCAGGTGTCCGGGACTGGGGCCAACGTCCTGACTTTC.

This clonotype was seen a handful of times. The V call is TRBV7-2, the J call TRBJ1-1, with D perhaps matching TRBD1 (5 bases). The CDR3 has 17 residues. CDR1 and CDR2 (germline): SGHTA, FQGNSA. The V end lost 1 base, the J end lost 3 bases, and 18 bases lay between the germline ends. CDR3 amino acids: CASSLDLGGLFYTEAFF. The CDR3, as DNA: TGTGCCAGCAGCTTAGATCTGGGGGGTCTTTTTTACACTGAAGCTTTCTTT.

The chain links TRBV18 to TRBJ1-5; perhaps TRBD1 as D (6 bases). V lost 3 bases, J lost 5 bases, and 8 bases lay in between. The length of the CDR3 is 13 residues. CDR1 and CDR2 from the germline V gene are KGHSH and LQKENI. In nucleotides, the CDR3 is TGTGCCAGCTCACCGGCAGGGGATCAGCCCCAGCATTTT. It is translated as CASSPAGDQPQHF.

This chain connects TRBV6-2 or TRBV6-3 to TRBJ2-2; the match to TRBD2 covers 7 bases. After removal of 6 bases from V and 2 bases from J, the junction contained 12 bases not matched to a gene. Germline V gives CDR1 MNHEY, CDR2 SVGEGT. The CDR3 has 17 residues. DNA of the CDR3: TGTGCCAGCAGCCACGGGGGGTCCCGGATTAACACCGGGGAGCTGTTTTTT. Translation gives CASSHGGSRINTGELFF.

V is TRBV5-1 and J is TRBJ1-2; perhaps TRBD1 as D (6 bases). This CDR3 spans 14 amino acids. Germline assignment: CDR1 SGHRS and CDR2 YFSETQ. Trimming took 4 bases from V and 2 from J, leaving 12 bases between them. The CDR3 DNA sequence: TGCGCCAGCAGCCCCGGGACAACGAACTATGGCTACACCTTC. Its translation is CASSPGTTNYGYTF.

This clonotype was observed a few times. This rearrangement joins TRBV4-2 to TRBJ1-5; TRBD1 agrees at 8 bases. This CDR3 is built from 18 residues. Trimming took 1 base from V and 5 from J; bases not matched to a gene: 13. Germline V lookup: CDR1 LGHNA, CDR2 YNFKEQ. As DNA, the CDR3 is TGTGCCAGCAGCCAAGGTATCGGGGCAGGGGGCGTCGATCAGCCCCAGCATTTT. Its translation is CASSQGIGAGGVDQPQHF.

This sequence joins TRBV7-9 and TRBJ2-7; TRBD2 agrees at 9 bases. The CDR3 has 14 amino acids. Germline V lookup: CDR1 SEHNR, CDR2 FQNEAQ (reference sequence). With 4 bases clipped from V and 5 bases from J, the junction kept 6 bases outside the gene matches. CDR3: CASSSISGGNEQYF. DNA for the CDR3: TGTGCCAGCAGCTCGATTAGCGGGGGAAACGAGCAGTACTTC.

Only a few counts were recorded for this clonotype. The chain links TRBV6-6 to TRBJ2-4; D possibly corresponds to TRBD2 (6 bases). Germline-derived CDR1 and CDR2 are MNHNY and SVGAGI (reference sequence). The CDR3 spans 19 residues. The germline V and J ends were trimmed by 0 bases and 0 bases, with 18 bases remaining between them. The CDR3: CASSYSRDADPEAKNIQYF. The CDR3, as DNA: TGTGCCAGCAGTTACTCGCGGGACGCCGATCCCGAAGCCAAAAACATTCAGTACTTC.

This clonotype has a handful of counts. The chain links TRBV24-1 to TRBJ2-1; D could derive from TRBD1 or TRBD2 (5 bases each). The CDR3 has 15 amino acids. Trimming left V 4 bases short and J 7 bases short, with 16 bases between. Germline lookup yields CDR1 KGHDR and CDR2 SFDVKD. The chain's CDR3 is CATSDSGRDENEQFF. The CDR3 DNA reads TGTGCCACCAGTGACTCGGGACGAGATGAAAATGAGCAGTTCTTC.

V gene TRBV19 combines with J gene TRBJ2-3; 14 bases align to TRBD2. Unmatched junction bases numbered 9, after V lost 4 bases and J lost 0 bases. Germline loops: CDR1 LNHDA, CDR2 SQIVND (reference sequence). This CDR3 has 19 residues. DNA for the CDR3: TGTGCCAGTAGTACCCGGACTAGCGGGGGGATATACAGCACAGATACGCAGTATTTT. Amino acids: CASSTRTSGGIYSTDTQYF.

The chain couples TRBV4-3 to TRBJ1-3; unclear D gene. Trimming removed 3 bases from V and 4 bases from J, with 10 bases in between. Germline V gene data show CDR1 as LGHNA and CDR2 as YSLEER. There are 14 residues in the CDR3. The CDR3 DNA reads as TGCGCCAGCAGCCACGAGGTAACCGGAAACACCATATATTTT. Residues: CASSHEVTGNTIYF.

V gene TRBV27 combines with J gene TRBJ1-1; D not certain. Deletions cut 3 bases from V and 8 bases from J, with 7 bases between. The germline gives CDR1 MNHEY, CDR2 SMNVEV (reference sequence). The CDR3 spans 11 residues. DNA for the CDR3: TGTGCCAGCAGTTTTTACGGGGAAGCTTTCTTT. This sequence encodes CASSFYGEAFF.

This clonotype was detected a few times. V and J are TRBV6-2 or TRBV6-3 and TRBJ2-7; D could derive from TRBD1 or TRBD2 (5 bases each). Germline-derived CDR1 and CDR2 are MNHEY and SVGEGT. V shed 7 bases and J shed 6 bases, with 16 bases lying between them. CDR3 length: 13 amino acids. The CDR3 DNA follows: TGTGCCAGCACCTGGGACGCATTGGGCGAGCAGTACGTC. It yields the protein CASTWDALGEQYV.

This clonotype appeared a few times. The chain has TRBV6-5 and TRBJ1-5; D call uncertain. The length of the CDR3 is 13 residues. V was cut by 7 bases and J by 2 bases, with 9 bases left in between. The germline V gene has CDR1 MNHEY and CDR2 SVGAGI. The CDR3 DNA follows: TGTGCCAGCAAGCGGAACGGCAATCAGCCCCAGCATTTT. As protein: CASKRNGNQPQHF.

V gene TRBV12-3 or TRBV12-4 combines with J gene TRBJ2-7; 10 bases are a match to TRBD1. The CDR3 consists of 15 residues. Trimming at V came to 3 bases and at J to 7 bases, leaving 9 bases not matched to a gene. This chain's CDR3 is CASSFPGQGKREQYF. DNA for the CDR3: TGTGCCAGCAGTTTCCCGGGACAGGGGAAAAGGGAGCAGTACTTC.

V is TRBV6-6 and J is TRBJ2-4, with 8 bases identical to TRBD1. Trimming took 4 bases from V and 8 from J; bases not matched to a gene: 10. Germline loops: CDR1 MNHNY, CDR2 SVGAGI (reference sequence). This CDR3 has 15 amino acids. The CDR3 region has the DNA TGTGCCAGCAGTTCAGGACAGGGACGGCGGGACATTCAGTACTTC. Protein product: CASSSGQGRRDIQYF.

CDR3 sequence reads: CASSPDRFSYEQYV. The CDR3 coding sequence is TGTGCCAGCAGCCCTGACCGCTTCTCCTACGAGCAGTACGTC. This rearrangement joins TRBV6-2 or TRBV6-3 to TRBJ2-7; D not certain. V was trimmed by 6 bases and J by 0 bases, leaving 12 bases between them. Germline V gene sequence: CDR1 MNHEY, CDR2 SVGEGT. The CDR3 has 14 amino acids.

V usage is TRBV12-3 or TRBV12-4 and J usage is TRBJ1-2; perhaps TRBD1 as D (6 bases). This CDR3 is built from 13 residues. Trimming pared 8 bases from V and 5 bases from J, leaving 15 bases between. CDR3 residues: CASVRGARYGYTF. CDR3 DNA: TGTGCCAGCGTGCGGGGGGCTCGGTATGGCTACACCTTC.

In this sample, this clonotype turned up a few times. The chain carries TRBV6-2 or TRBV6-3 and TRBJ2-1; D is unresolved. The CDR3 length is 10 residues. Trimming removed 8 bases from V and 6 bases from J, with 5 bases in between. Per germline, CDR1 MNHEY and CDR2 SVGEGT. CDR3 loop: CASGTNEQFF. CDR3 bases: TGTGCCAGCGGAACCAATGAGCAGTTCTTC.

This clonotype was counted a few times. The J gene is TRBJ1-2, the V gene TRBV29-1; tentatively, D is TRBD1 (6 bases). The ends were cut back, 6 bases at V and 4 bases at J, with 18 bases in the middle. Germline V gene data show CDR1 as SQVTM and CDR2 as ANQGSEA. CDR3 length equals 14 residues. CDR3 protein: CSVRTGTRTYGYTF. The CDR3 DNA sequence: TGCAGCGTCCGCACGGGGACACGCACCTATGGCTACACCTTC.